This T cell receptor (beta chain) was retrieved from a study of CD8 T cells in ankylosing spondylitis. The CDR3 extends over 14 amino acids. Germline V CDR1 and CDR2: MNHNS, SASEGT. V was pared by 3 bases and J by 5 bases, with 13 bases between. This clonotype was found many times. The antigen is not known. Overall study results and limits: Researchers reportedly found disease-linked clones significantly enriched in matched ankylosing spondylitis synovial fluid.

TCRdb redid the calling of the 5' RACE reads with MiXCR, one entry per CDR3 protein. The data hold 200,000 to 250,000 distinct CDR3 sequences, with around a tenth observed a single time. Sequences were obtained from blood, either unsorted or a sorted T cell fraction (not recorded which). J is TRBJ1-1 and V is TRBV6-1, with D perhaps TRBD1 (5 bases). The receptor was derived from a male donor with ankylosing spondylitis or in good health (not recorded which). CDR3 sequence: CASSDTSGPTEAFF. The CDR3 coding sequence is TGTGCCAGCAGTGACACCTCGGGGCCGACTGAAGCTTTCTTT.